A selection of T cell receptor beta chains follows, all from one sample in a study of OX40 agonist ivuxolimab in advanced cancers. Produced via immunoSEQ multiplex PCR; TCRdb's table is partial and in-frame only. The sample has over 85,000 clones; around four fifths are singletons. Sequencing was performed on CD4+ or CD8+ T cells sorted from blood, taken in a trial of the OX40 agonist ivuxolimab. These receptors were obtained from an adult with an advanced solid tumor such as melanoma, head and neck, liver or kidney cancer. CDR3s include the opening cysteine and the closing phenylalanine or tryptophan. D genes are given only for firm matches. Only part of the rows carry a size: once, few, many, or a class if the clone is expanded.

clone_size cdr3_length d_call j_call v_call cdr3_nt cdr3_aa
. 15 . TRBJ1-1 TRBV7-8 TGTGCCAGCAGTCTTATACCCCAGGGGAACACTGAAGCTTTCTTT CASSLIPQGNTEAFF
. 11 TRBD1 TRBJ1-2 TRBV11-2 TGTGCCAGCAGCTCAGGGGGTGGCTACACCTTC CASSSGGGYTF
. 16 . TRBJ1-3 TRBV5-1 TGCGCCAGCAGCTTGGCTTACGGGAGCTCTGGAAACACCATATATTTT CASSLAYGSSGNTIYF
. 14 . TRBJ2-3 TRBV9 TGTGCCAGCAGCGTAGGTCCGGGCAGAGATACGCAGTATTTT CASSVGPGRDTQYF
once 10 . TRBJ1-1 TRBV29-1 TGCAGCGTTCTTTTTGTTGAAGCTTTCTTT CSVLFVEAFF
. 11 . TRBJ2-5 TRBV19 TGTGCCAGTAGTGGCGGAGAGACCCAGTACTTC CASSGGETQYF
. 12 . TRBJ1-2 TRBV28 TGTGCCAGCAGTATCACATACTATGGCTACACCTTC CASSITYYGYTF
. 14 . TRBJ2-5 TRBV2 TGTGCCAGCAGTGAAGCGCCGTACCAAGAGACCCAGTACTTC CASSEAPYQETQYF
. 13 . TRBJ1-5 TRBV7-2 TGTGCCAGCAGCTTCGGAAGGGGACAGCCCCAGCATTTT CASSFGRGQPQHF
. 15 TRBD1 TRBJ2-7 TRBV5-5 TGTGCCAGCAGCTTGGTTCAGGGGGTGTCCTACGAGCAGTACTTC CASSLVQGVSYEQYF
. 16 . TRBJ2-2 TRBV7-7 TGTGCCAGCAGCTTAGCCAGGGTGGATGGCACCGGGGAGCTGTTTTTT CASSLARVDGTGELFF
. 14 . TRBJ1-1 TRBV11-2 TGTGCCAGCAGCTTAAACAGCAGACGTACTGAAGCTTTCTTT CASSLNSRRTEAFF
. 15 . TRBJ2-2 TRBV11-2 TGTGCCAGCAGCTTAGAATTCGGCAGTCCCGGGGAGCTGTTTTTT CASSLEFGSPGELFF
. 15 . TRBJ2-2 TRBV6-5 TGTGCCAGCCGTTTACAGGGAGCGAACACCGGGGAGCTGTTTTTT CASRLQGANTGELFF
. 15 TRBD1 TRBJ2-3 TRBV6-5 TGTGCCAGCAGTTACTCGAGGACAGGGGCAGATACGCAGTATTTT CASSYSRTGADTQYF
. 16 TRBD1 TRBJ2-5 TRBV7-9 TGTGCCAGCAGCGCAGGCCGGACAGGGATCCAAGAGACCCAGTACTTC CASSAGRTGIQETQYF
. 14 TRBD1 TRBJ1-1 TRBV11-1 TGTGCCAGCAGCATGGACAGGCGGTTCACTGAAGCTTTCTTT CASSMDRRFTEAFF
. 14 . TRBJ1-1 TRBV2 TGTGCCAGCACCAAGGGAGTTCTCAACACTGAAGCTTTCTTT CASTKGVLNTEAFF